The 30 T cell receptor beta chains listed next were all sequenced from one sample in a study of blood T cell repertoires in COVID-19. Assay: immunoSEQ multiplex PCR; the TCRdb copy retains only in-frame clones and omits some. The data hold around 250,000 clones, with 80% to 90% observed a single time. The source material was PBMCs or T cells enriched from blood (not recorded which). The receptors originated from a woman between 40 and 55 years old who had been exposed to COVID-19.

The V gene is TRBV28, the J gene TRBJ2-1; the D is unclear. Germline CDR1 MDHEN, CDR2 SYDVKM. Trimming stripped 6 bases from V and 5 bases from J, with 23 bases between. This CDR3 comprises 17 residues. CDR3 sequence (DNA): TGTGCCAGCAGCCTAAGGTGGAAAATAGCTGTCCACAATGAGCAGTTCTTC. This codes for CASSLRWKIAVHNEQFF.

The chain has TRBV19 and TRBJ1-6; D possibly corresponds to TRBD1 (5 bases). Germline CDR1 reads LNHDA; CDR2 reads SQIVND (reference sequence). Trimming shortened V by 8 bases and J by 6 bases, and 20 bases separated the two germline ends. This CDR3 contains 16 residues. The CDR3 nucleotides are TGTGCCAGTGGGAGGGGCCCACCGGCTACTAATTCACCCCTCCACTTT. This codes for CASGRGPPATNSPLHF. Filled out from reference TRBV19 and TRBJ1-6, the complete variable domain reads DGGITQSPKYLFRKEGQNVTLSCEQNLNHDAMYWYRQDPGQGLRLIYYSQIVNDFQKGDIAEGYSVSREKKESFPLTVTSAQKNPTAFYLCASGRGPPATNSPLHFGNGTRLTVT.

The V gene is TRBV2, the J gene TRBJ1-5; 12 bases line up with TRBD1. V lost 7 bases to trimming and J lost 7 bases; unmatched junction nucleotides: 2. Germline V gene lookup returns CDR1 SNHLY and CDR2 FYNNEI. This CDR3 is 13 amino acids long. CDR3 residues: CASKGQGAQPQHF. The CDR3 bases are TGTGCCAGCAAGGGACAGGGGGCCCAGCCCCAGCATTTT. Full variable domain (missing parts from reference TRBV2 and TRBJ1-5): EPEVTQTPSHQVTQMGQEVILRCVPISNHLYFYWYRQILGQKVEFLVSFYNNEISEKSEIFDDQFSVERPDGSNFTLKIRSTKLEDSAMYFCASKGQGAQPQHFGDGTRLSIL.

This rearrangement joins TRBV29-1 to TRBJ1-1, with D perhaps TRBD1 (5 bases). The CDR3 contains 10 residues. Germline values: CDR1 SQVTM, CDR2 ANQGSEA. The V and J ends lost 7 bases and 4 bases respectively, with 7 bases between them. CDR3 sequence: CSDGGTEAFF. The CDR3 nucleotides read TGCAGCGACGGGGGCACTGAAGCTTTCTTT.

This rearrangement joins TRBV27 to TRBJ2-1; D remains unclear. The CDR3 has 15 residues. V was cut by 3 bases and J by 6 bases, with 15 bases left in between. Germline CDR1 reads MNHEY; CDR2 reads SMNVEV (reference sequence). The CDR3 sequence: CASSFRPPASNEQFF. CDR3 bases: TGTGCCAGCAGTTTCCGACCCCCGGCTAGCAATGAGCAGTTCTTC.

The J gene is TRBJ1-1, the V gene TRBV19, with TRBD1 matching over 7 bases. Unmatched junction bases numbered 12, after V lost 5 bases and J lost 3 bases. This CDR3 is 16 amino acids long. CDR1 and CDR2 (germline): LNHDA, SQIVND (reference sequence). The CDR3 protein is CASSFTLGTADTEAFF. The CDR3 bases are TGTGCCAGTAGTTTCACTCTCGGGACAGCAGACACTGAAGCTTTCTTT.

Here the CDR3 reads CASSFQGGYGYTF. The CDR3 DNA reads TGTGCCAGCAGTTTTCAGGGAGGCTATGGCTACACCTTC. The chain couples TRBV27 to TRBJ1-2; D may be TRBD1 (5 bases). Germline CDR1 reads MNHEY; CDR2 reads SMNVEV (reference sequence). The ends were cut back, 3 bases at V and 4 bases at J, with 9 bases in the middle. The CDR3 covers 13 residues.

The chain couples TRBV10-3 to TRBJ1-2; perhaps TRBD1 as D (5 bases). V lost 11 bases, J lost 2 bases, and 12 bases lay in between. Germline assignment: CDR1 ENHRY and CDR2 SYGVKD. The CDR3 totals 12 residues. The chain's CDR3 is CAVSRDNYGYTF. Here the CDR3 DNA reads TGTGCCGTCTCGCGGGACAACTATGGCTACACCTTC.

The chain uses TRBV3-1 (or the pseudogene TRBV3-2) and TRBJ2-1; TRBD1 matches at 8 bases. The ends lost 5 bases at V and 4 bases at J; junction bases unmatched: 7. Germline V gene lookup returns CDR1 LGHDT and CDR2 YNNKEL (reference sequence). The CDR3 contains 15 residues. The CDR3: CASSYGQGRYNEQFF. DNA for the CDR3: TGTGCCAGCAGCTACGGACAGGGCAGATACAATGAGCAGTTCTTC.

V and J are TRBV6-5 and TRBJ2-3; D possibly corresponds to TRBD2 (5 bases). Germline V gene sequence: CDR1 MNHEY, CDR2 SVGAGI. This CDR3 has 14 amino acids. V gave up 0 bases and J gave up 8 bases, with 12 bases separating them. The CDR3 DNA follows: TGTGCCAGCAGTTACTCAGGGCTAGCCGGTACGCAGTATTTT. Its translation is CASSYSGLAGTQYF.

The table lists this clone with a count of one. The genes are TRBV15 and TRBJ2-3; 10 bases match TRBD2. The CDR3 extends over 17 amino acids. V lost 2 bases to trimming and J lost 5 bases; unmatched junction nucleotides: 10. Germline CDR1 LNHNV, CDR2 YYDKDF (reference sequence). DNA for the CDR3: TGTGCCACCAGCAGACCAATTAGCGGGGGGAAGGGAGATACGCAGTATTTT. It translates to CATSRPISGGKGDTQYF. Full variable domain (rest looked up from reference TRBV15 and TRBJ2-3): DAMVIQNPRYQVTQFGKPVTLSCSQTLNHNVMYWYQQKSSQAPKLLFHYYDKDFNNEADTPDNFQSRRPNTSFCFLDIRSPGLGDTAMYLCATSRPISGGKGDTQYFGPGTRLTVL.

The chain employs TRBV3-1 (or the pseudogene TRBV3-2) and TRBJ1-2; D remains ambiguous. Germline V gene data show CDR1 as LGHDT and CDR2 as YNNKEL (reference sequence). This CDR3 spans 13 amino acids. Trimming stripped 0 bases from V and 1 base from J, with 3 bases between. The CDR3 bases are TGTGCCAGCAGCCAAGATCGTAACTATGGCTACACCTTC. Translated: CASSQDRNYGYTF.

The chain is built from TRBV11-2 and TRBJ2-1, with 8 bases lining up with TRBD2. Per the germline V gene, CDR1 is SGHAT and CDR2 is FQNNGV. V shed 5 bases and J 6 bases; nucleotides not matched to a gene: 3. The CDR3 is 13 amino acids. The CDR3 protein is CASSTGLANEQFF. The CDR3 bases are TGTGCCAGCAGCACCGGACTAGCCAATGAGCAGTTCTTC.

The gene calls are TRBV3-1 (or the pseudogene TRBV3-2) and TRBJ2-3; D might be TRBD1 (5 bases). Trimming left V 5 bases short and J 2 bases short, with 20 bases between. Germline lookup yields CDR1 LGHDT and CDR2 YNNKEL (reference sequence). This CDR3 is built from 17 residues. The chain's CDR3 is CASSGRQGALSTDTQYF. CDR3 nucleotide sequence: TGTGCCAGCAGCGGTCGTCAGGGCGCACTGTCCACAGATACGCAGTATTTT.

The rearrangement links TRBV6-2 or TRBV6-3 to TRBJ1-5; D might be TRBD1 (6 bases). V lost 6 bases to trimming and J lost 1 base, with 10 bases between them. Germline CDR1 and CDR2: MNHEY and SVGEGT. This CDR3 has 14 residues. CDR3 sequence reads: CASSRQASNQPQHF. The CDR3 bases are TGTGCCAGCAGCCGACAGGCGAGCAATCAGCCCCAGCATTTT.

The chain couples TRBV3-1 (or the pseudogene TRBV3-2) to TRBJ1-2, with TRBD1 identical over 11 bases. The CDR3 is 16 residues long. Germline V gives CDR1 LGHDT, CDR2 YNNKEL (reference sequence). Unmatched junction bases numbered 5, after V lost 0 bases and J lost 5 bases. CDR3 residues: CASSQDRTGGAYGYTF. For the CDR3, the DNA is TGTGCCAGCAGCCAAGACCGGACAGGGGGCGCTTATGGCTACACCTTC.

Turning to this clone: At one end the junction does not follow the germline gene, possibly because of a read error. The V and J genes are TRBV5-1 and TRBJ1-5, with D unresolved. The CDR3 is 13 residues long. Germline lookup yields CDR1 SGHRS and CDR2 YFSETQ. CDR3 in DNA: TGTGCCAGCAGCTTGTACAGCGGTCAGCCCCAGCATTTT. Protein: CASSLYSGQPQHF.

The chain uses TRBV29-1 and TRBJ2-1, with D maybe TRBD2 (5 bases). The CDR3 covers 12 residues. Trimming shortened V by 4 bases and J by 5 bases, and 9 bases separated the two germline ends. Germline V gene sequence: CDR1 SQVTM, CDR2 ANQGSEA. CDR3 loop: CSVGEGNNEQFF. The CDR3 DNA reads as TGCAGCGTTGGTGAGGGAAACAATGAGCAGTTCTTC.

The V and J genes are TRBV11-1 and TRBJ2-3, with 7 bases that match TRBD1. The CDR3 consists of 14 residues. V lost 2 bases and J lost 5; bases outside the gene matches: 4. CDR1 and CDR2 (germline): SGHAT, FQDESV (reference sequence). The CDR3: CASSLSRGQDTQYF. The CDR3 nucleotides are TGTGCCAGCAGCTTATCTAGGGGGCAAGATACGCAGTATTTT.

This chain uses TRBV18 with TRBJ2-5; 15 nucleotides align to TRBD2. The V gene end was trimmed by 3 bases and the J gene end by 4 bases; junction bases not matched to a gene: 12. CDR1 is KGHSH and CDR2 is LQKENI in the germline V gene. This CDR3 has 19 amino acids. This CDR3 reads CASSPTRTSGRAQGETQYF. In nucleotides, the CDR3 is TGTGCCAGCTCACCTACTAGGACTAGCGGGAGGGCCCAAGGAGAGACCCAGTACTTC.

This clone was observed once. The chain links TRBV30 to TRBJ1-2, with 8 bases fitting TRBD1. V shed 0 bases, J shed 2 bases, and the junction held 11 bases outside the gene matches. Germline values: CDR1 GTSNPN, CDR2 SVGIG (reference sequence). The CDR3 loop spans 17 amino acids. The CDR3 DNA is TGTGCCTGGAGTGTAGTGGCAGGGGGCATGGGAAACTATGGCTACACCTTC. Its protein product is CAWSVVAGGMGNYGYTF.

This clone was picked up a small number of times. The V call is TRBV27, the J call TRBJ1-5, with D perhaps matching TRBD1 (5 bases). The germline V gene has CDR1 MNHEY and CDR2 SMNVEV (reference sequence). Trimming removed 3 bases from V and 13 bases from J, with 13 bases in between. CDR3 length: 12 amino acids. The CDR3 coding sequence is TGTGCCAGCAGTTTCCCAGGGAAGGAGCAGCATTTT. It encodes CASSFPGKEQHF.

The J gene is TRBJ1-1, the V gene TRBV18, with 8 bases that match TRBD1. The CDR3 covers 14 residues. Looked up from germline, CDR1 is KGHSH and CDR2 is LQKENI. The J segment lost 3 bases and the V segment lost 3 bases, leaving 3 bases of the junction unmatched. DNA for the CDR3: TGTGCCAGCTCACCCCGACAGGGGTACACTGAAGCTTTCTTT. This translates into CASSPRQGYTEAFF.

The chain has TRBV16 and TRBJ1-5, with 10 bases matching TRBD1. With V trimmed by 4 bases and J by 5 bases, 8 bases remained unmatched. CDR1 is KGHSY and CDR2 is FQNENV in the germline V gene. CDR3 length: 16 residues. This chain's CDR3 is CASSRQTGGRDQPQHF. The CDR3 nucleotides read TGTGCCAGCAGCCGCCAGACAGGGGGCAGGGATCAGCCCCAGCATTTT. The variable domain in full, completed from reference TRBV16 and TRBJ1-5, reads GEEVAQTPKHLVRGEGQKAKLYCAPIKGHSYVFWYQQVLKNEFKFLISFQNENVFDETGMPKERFSAKCLPNSPCSLEIQATKLEDSAVYFCASSRQTGGRDQPQHFGDGTRLSIL.

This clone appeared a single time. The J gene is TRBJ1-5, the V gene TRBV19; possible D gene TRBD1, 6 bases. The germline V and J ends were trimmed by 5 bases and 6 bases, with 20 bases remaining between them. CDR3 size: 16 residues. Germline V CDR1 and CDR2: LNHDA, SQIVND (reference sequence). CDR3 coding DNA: TGTGCCAGTAGTGTAAAAGGACAGATTCTTCGTCAGCCCCAGCATTTT. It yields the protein CASSVKGQILRQPQHF.

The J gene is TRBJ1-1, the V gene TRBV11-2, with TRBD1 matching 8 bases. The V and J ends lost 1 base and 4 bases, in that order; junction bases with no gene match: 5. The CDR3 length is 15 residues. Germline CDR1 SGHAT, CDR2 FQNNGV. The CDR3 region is CASSLATGASTEAFF. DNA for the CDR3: TGTGCCAGCAGCTTAGCGACAGGGGCGAGCACTGAAGCTTTCTTT.

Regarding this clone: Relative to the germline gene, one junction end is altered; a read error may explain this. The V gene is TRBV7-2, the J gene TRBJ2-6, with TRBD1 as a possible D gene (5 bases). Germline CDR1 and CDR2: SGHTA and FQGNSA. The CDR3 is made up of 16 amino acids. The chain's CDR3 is CASSLVGRSGANALTF. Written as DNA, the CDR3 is TGTGCCAGCAGCTTAGTCGGGCGCTCTGGGGCCAACGCCCTGACTTTC.

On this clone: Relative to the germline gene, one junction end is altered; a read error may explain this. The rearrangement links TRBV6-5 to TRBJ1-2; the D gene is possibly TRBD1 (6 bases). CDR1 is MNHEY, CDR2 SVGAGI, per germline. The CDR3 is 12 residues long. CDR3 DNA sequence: TGTGCCAGCAAAAAACCACGGACAGATCCCCCCTTC. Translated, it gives CASKKPRTDPPF.

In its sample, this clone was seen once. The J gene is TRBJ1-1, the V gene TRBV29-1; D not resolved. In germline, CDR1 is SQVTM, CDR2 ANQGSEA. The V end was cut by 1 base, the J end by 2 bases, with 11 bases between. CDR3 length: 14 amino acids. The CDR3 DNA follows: TGCAGCGTTGAAGTGAAGGCGGTTAACACTGAAGCTTTCTTT. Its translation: CSVEVKAVNTEAFF. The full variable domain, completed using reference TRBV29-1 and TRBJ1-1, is SAVISQKPSRDICQRGTSLTIQCQVDSQVTMMFWYRQQPGQSLTLIATANQGSEATYESGFVIDKFPISRPNLTFSTLTVSNMSPEDSSIYLCSVEVKAVNTEAFFGQGTRLTVV.

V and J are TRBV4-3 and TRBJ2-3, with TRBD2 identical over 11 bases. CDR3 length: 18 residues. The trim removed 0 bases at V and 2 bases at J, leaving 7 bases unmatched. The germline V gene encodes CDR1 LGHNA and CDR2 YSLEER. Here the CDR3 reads CASSQELTGLAATDTQYF. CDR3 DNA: TGCGCCAGCAGCCAAGAACTGACGGGACTAGCGGCCACAGATACGCAGTATTTT.